A single sample gave rise to the 17 T cell receptor beta chains below, sequenced in a study of OX40 agonist ivuxolimab in advanced cancers. Profiled with immunoSEQ multiplex PCR; TCRdb holds only in-frame clones, not every one. The profile shows some 50,000 clones, around 87% of them singletons. Specimen: CD4+ or CD8+ T cells sorted from blood, collected in a trial of the OX40 agonist ivuxolimab. The source of these receptors is an adult with an advanced solid tumor such as melanoma, head and neck, liver or kidney cancer.

As DNA, the CDR3 is TGTGCCAGCAGCAAAACGGGCCTAAACAATGAGCAGTTCTTC. It translates to CASSKTGLNNEQFF. The chain is built from TRBV7-2 and TRBJ2-1; no reliable D call. Germline V gene sequence: CDR1 SGHTA, CDR2 FQGNSA. CDR3 length: 14 residues. Trimming left V 5 bases short and J 5 bases short, with 13 bases between. Full variable domain (outside the CDR3, taken from reference TRBV7-2 and TRBJ2-1): GAGVSQSPSNKVTEKGKDVELRCDPISGHTALYWYRQSLGQGLEFLIYFQGNSAPDKSGLPSDRFSAERTGGSVSTLTIQRTQQEDSAVYLCASSKTGLNNEQFFGPGTRLTVL.

V and J are TRBV9 and TRBJ2-5, with a weak D call TRBD1 (5 bases). The CDR3 is 15 amino acids. CDR1 SGDLS and CDR2 YYNGEE come from the germline V gene. Trimming took off 4 bases at V and 0 bases at J, with 13 bases between the two ends. The CDR3 coding sequence is TGTGCCAGCAGCACCCCCGCAGGGCACCAAGAGACCCAGTACTTC. Translated, it gives CASSTPAGHQETQYF.

This chain connects TRBV7-2 to TRBJ1-1; D ambiguous. The CDR3 totals 13 residues. Germline V lookup: CDR1 SGHTA, CDR2 FQGNSA. V was clipped by 2 bases and J by 4 bases, with 8 bases between them. The DNA of the CDR3 is TGTGCCAGCAGCTTATCGGGCCTCACTGAAGCTTTCTTT. It translates to CASSLSGLTEAFF.

The gene calls are TRBV5-1 and TRBJ2-4, with 7 positions matching TRBD1. CDR1 is SGHRS, CDR2 YFSETQ, per germline. This CDR3 has 14 amino acids. V lost 3 bases and J lost 0; bases outside the gene matches: 0. In DNA form, the CDR3 reads TGCGCCAGCAGCTCAGGGGGAGCCAAAAACATTCAGTACTTC. Its protein product is CASSSGGAKNIQYF.

This clone was seen just once. This chain uses TRBV2 with TRBJ2-7; 8 bases agree with TRBD1. Trimming took 4 bases from V and 7 from J; bases not matched to a gene: 9. This CDR3 comprises 14 residues. Germline CDR1 SNHLY, CDR2 FYNNEI. CDR3 DNA sequence: TGTGCCAGCAGTGGGATCAGGGGGCATTTGGAGCAGTACGTC. It yields the protein CASSGIRGHLEQYV.

V gene TRBV4-3 combines with J gene TRBJ1-2; D is possibly TRBD1 (6 bases). Trimming stripped 5 bases from V and 5 bases from J, with 9 bases between. Germline V lookup: CDR1 LGHNA, CDR2 YSLEER. CDR3 size: 12 residues. The chain's CDR3 is CASSEQGYGYTF. Here the CDR3 DNA reads TGCGCCAGCAGCGAACAGGGTTATGGCTACACCTTC.

A few counts support this clone. The rearrangement links TRBV5-1 to TRBJ1-6, with D uncertain. CDR1 and CDR2 from the germline V gene are SGHRS and YFSETQ. The CDR3 consists of 15 residues. V was clipped by 3 bases and J by 11 bases, with 18 bases between them. Here the CDR3 reads CASSSSGPATTPLHF. The CDR3 region has the DNA TGCGCCAGCAGCTCTTCCGGGCCCGCGACGACACCCCTCCACTTT. Supplemented by reference TRBV5-1 and TRBJ1-6, the full variable domain reads KAGVTQTPRYLIKTRGQQVTLSCSPISGHRSVSWYQQTPGQGLQFLFEYFSETQRNKGNFPGRFSGRQFSNSRSEMNVSTLELGDSALYLCASSSSGPATTPLHFGNGTRLTVT.

The chain employs TRBV6-5 and TRBJ2-2, with a possible D match to TRBD1 (5 bases). CDR1 and CDR2 from the germline V gene are MNHEY and SVGAGI. The CDR3 spans 14 residues. V lost 9 bases and J lost 4, with 15 bases in between. The CDR3 coding sequence is TGTGCCAGTGCTCCCAGGGAACCCACCGGGGAGCTGTTTTTT. Translation: CASAPREPTGELFF.

This sequence joins TRBV28 and TRBJ1-2; D is ambiguous. The germline CDR1 and CDR2 sequences are MDHEN and SYDVKM. Trimming removed 6 bases from V and 6 bases from J, with 11 bases in between. This CDR3 is built from 12 residues. CDR3 sequence (DNA): TGTGCCAGCAGATCAAGACTAGATGGCTACACCTTC. As protein: CASRSRLDGYTF.

The genes are TRBV5-5 and TRBJ2-7; possibly TRBD2 for D (5 bases). The ends were cut back, 2 bases at V and 5 bases at J, with 11 bases in the middle. Germline V gene lookup returns CDR1 SGHKS and CDR2 YYEKEE (reference sequence). The CDR3 loop spans 13 amino acids. The CDR3 DNA reads TGTGCCAGCAGCTTCGGGGAACTGGACGAGCAGTACTTC. Its translation: CASSFGELDEQYF.

The chain links TRBV9 to TRBJ2-5; 7 bases are a match to TRBD2. From germline, CDR1 is SGDLS and CDR2 YYNGEE. The CDR3 has 14 amino acids. The V segment lost 3 bases and the J segment 4 bases; nucleotides outside the gene matches: 6. The CDR3 sequence: CASSDTTGGETQYF. As DNA, the CDR3 is TGTGCCAGCAGCGATACTACGGGAGGAGAGACCCAGTACTTC.

V gene TRBV7-8 combines with J gene TRBJ2-1, with 8 nucleotides matching TRBD1. J lost 3 bases, V lost 4 bases, and 5 bases had no gene match. The CDR3 is 15 amino acids. Germline CDR1 and CDR2: SGHVS and FQNEAQ. CDR3 DNA: TGTGCCAGCAGCTGGACAGGGTCGGGCTACAATGAGCAGTTCTTC. It is translated as CASSWTGSGYNEQFF.

This sequence joins TRBV6-5 and TRBJ1-1; D is possibly TRBD1 (6 bases). The germline V and J ends were trimmed by 5 bases and 6 bases, with 16 bases remaining between them. Per germline, CDR1 MNHEY and CDR2 SVGAGI. The CDR3 runs to 14 residues. The CDR3 protein is CASSPGHLLAEAFF. The CDR3 DNA follows: TGTGCCAGCAGTCCGGGACATTTATTGGCTGAAGCTTTCTTT.

The chain joins TRBV5-4 to TRBJ2-5; 9 bases align to TRBD2. Germline loops: CDR1 SGHNT, CDR2 YYREEE (reference sequence). V shed 0 bases, J shed 5 bases, and the junction held 8 bases outside the gene matches. The CDR3 consists of 16 residues. The CDR3 region has the DNA TGTGCCAGCAGCTTGGCCGGCGGGGGGGCCGGTGAGACCCAGTACTTC. It is translated as CASSLAGGGAGETQYF.

This clone is a singleton in its sample. This sequence joins TRBV5-1 and TRBJ2-3, with D tentatively TRBD1 (5 bases). CDR3 length equals 15 residues. The V gene lost 4 bases and the J gene lost 0 bases, with 12 bases spanning the gap. The germline V gene encodes CDR1 SGHRS and CDR2 YFSETQ. Here the CDR3 reads CASSMDNPSTDTQYF. CDR3 DNA sequence: TGCGCCAGCAGCATGGACAATCCTAGCACAGATACGCAGTATTTT.

The chain has TRBV7-9 and TRBJ2-7; TRBD1 is a possible D gene (5 bases). The CDR3 sequence is 17 residues long. Per the germline V gene, CDR1 is SEHNR and CDR2 is FQNEAQ (reference sequence). V was pared by 0 bases and J by 0 bases, with 15 bases between. The CDR3 coding sequence is TGTGCCAGCAGCTTAGCGTCAGGGTGGGATTACTCCTACGAGCAGTACTTC. Amino acid sequence: CASSLASGWDYSYEQYF.

The V gene is TRBV16, the J gene TRBJ2-3, with D perhaps matching TRBD2 (6 bases). This CDR3 region has 14 residues. In germline, CDR1 is KGHSY, CDR2 FQNENV. The V gene lost 2 bases and the J gene lost 0 bases, with 6 bases spanning the gap. The CDR3 spells CASSQRGSTDTQYF. The CDR3 nucleotides read TGTGCCAGCAGCCAACGGGGGAGCACAGATACGCAGTATTTT.